Below are 29 T cell receptor beta chains sequenced from a single sample in a study of blood T cell repertoires in COVID-19. Some clones are missing from TCRdb's copy, which holds only in-frame ones; the method was immunoSEQ multiplex PCR. The table records some 150,000 clones, roughly 76% of them present only once. Sample: peripheral blood. These TCRs come from a human donor with acute or convalescent COVID-19. The donor label of this sample is uncertain.

The chain carries TRBV9 and TRBJ2-1, with TRBD1 matching 7 bases. The V gene end was trimmed by 4 bases and the J gene end by 2 bases; junction bases not matched to a gene: 6. CDR1 is SGDLS and CDR2 is YYNGEE in the germline V gene. The CDR3 totals 15 residues. DNA of the CDR3: TGTGCCAGCAGCTCAAGACAGGGCCCCTACAATGAGCAGTTCTTC. Translating gives CASSSRQGPYNEQFF.

This rearrangement joins TRBV6-5 to TRBJ1-6, with D maybe TRBD1 (6 bases). Trimming left V 2 bases short and J 8 bases short, with 13 bases between. This CDR3 has 15 amino acids. CDR1 and CDR2 from the germline V gene are MNHEY and SVGAGI. CDR3 in amino acids: CASSYRGRDDSPLHF. The CDR3 nucleotides are TGTGCCAGCAGTTACAGGGGGAGGGACGATTCACCCCTCCACTTT.

The chain joins TRBV20-1 to TRBJ1-1; 7 positions agree with TRBD1. Germline V gene lookup returns CDR1 DFQATT and CDR2 SNEGSKA (reference sequence). The CDR3 length is 11 residues. J gave up 8 bases and V 2 bases, and 2 bases lay outside the gene matches. The CDR3 DNA is TGCAGTGCTAGAAGGGGGCCCGAAGCTTTCTTT. Protein product: CSARRGPEAFF.

The table lists this clone with a few counts. The chain joins TRBV5-6 to TRBJ1-2, with D maybe TRBD1 (6 bases). V was clipped by 1 base and J by 8 bases, with 12 bases between them. The CDR3 sequence is 13 residues long. CDR1 and CDR2 (germline): SGHDT, YYEEEE. The CDR3 nucleotides are TGTGCCAGCAGCTTGCGGGCAGGGGAAGGCTACACCTTC. Amino acid sequence: CASSLRAGEGYTF.

CDR3 nucleotide sequence: TGTGCCAGTAGTTCCCGACAGGGAAGAGAAAAACTGTTTTTT. Protein sequence: CASSSRQGREKLFF. The V call is TRBV19, the J call TRBJ1-4, with 7 bases that match TRBD1. The CDR3 contains 14 residues. Trimming cost V 5 bases and J 8 bases; bases outside gene matches: 8. Germline V lookup: CDR1 LNHDA, CDR2 SQIVND (reference sequence). The full variable domain, with the rest looked up from reference TRBV19 and TRBJ1-4, is DGGITQSPKYLFRKEGQNVTLSCEQNLNHDAMYWYRQDPGQGLRLIYYSQIVNDFQKGDIAEGYSVSREKKESFPLTVTSAQKNPTAFYLCASSSRQGREKLFFGSGTQLSVL.

The chain employs TRBV27 and TRBJ2-7, with 7 nucleotides matching TRBD1. Per germline, CDR1 MNHEY and CDR2 SMNVEV (reference sequence). This CDR3 has 15 amino acids. V dropped 3 bases and J dropped 2; count of bases not matched to a gene: 7. The CDR3, as DNA: TGTGCCAGCAGTTTGAAGGGGGCAGGGGCCTACGAGCAGTACTTC. Translated, it gives CASSLKGAGAYEQYF.

This chain joins TRBV13 and TRBJ1-2; 12 bases agree with TRBD1. CDR3 length equals 15 residues. V lost 5 bases, J lost 4 bases, and 5 bases stayed unmatched. Germline assignment: CDR1 PRHDT and CDR2 FYEKMQ (reference sequence). The CDR3 loop reads CASSAGTGGFYGYTF. CDR3 DNA sequence: TGTGCCAGCAGCGCAGGGACAGGGGGCTTCTATGGCTACACCTTC.

A few counts support this clone. V is TRBV3-1 (or the pseudogene TRBV3-2) and J is TRBJ2-3, with a tentative D call TRBD2 (6 bases). This CDR3 region has 16 residues. CDR1 LGHDT and CDR2 YNNKEL come from the germline V gene (reference sequence). The V gene lost 3 bases and the J gene lost 0 bases, with 13 bases spanning the gap. CDR3 bases: TGTGCCAGCAGCCACGCCTGGGACTTAAGCACAGATACGCAGTATTTT. Protein product: CASSHAWDLSTDTQYF.

V is TRBV2 and J is TRBJ1-1; the D gene is possibly TRBD1 (6 bases). V shed 8 bases and J shed 2 bases, with 21 bases lying between them. In germline, CDR1 is SNHLY, CDR2 FYNNEI. CDR3 length: 16 residues. Here the CDR3 DNA reads TGTGCCAGCTTGAAGAATCAGGACAGCATCAACACTGAAGCTTTCTTT. Protein product: CASLKNQDSINTEAFF.

Ten or more counts support this clone. The chain combines TRBV4-1 with TRBJ1-2; TRBD1 is a possible D gene (6 bases). The CDR3 length is 16 residues. V lost 0 bases and J 4 bases, leaving 15 bases between the germline ends. CDR1 and CDR2 (germline): MGHRA, YSYEKL. The CDR3, as DNA: TGCGCCAGCAGCCAAGACGGGGACACTTCATCCTATGGCTACACCTTC. Its translation: CASSQDGDTSSYGYTF.

This chain uses TRBV25-1 with TRBJ2-3; no clear D gene. Looked up from germline, CDR1 is MGHDK and CDR2 is SYGVNS. The V end lost 2 bases, the J end lost 1 base, and 13 bases lay between the germline ends. The CDR3 runs to 16 residues. CDR3 protein: CASSETRRARTDTQYF. The CDR3 bases are TGTGCCAGCAGTGAAACTCGTCGTGCTCGCACAGATACGCAGTATTTT.

The chain employs TRBV7-3 and TRBJ2-6; D ambiguous. This CDR3 is 15 amino acids long. V was cut by 3 bases and J by 4 bases, with 10 bases left in between. Germline CDR1 reads SGHTA; CDR2 reads FQGTGA. CDR3 region: CASSFRSLGANVLTF. CDR3 nucleotide sequence: TGTGCCAGCAGCTTTAGAAGTCTCGGGGCCAACGTCCTGACTTTC.

The CDR3: CASKGLAGITDTQYF. The CDR3 nucleotides are TGTGCCAGCAAGGGACTAGCGGGGATCACAGATACGCAGTATTTT. This sequence joins TRBV7-6 and TRBJ2-3; 13 positions match TRBD2. With 7 bases clipped from V and 2 bases from J, the junction kept 3 bases outside the gene matches. This CDR3 spans 15 amino acids. Germline loops: CDR1 SGHVS, CDR2 FNYEAQ.

The chain uses TRBV6-5 and TRBJ2-5, with D uncertain. V dropped 6 bases and J dropped 3 bases, with 5 bases sitting between them. The germline V gene has CDR1 MNHEY and CDR2 SVGAGI. This CDR3 contains 11 residues. The CDR3 sequence: CASRAKETQYF. The CDR3, as DNA: TGTGCCAGCAGAGCAAAAGAGACCCAGTACTTC.

The chain combines TRBV27 with TRBJ1-1; 8 nucleotides agree with TRBD1. CDR1 and CDR2 (germline): MNHEY, SMNVEV (reference sequence). The CDR3 loop spans 12 amino acids. V lost 10 bases to trimming and J lost 10 bases; unmatched junction nucleotides: 11. CDR3 DNA: TGTGCCACCTCAGGGGGCGAAGGGGGAGCTTTCTTT. Translation: CATSGGEGGAFF.

The genes are TRBV7-9 and TRBJ2-7, with 8 bases that match TRBD1. V gave up 3 bases and J gave up 6 bases; unmatched junction bases: 1. From germline, CDR1 is SEHNR and CDR2 FQNEAQ (reference sequence). CDR3 length: 12 amino acids. The DNA for the CDR3 is TGTGCCAGCAGCTTCACAGGGGGCGAGCAGTACTTC. It specifies CASSFTGGEQYF.

This clone was detected only a few times. This rearrangement joins TRBV3-1 (or the pseudogene TRBV3-2) to TRBJ1-2; 12 bases agree with TRBD1. Germline lookup yields CDR1 LGHDT and CDR2 YNNKEL (reference sequence). The CDR3 runs to 18 residues. Trimming took 3 bases from V and 7 from J; bases not matched to a gene: 15. The CDR3 protein is CASSHAPGQGAIRSGYTF. Written as DNA, the CDR3 is TGTGCCAGCAGCCATGCTCCGGGACAGGGGGCGATAAGGTCTGGCTACACCTTC.

The table lists this clone with a count of one. CDR3 DNA: TGTGCCATCAGTGAGTCAGGGGGACAAGAGACCCAGTACTTC. Translating gives CAISESGGQETQYF. The chain uses TRBV10-3 and TRBJ2-5, with D maybe TRBD1 (6 bases). This CDR3 region has 14 residues. The V gene's germline CDR1 is ENHRY and CDR2 SYGVKD. V gave up 0 bases and J gave up 2 bases, with 7 bases separating them.

J is TRBJ1-1 and V is TRBV5-4; 7 bases match TRBD1. The junction had 9 bases not matched to a gene; V was cut back by 4 bases and J by 0 bases. Germline V gene sequence: CDR1 SGHNT, CDR2 YYREEE (reference sequence). The CDR3 is made up of 16 amino acids. CDR3 in DNA: TGTGCCAGCAGCCCGGGACAGAACCTCATGAACACTGAAGCTTTCTTT. Protein: CASSPGQNLMNTEAFF. The entire variable domain, with the rest obtained from reference TRBV5-4 and TRBJ1-1, is as follows: ETGVTQSPTHLIKTRGQQVTLRCSSQSGHNTVSWYQQALGQGPQFIFQYYREEENGRGNFPPRFSGLQFPNYSSELNVNALELDDSALYLCASSPGQNLMNTEAFFGQGTRLTVV.

The V gene is TRBV5-1, the J gene TRBJ2-5; TRBD1 matches 8 bases. Trimming cost V 0 bases and J 5 bases; bases outside gene matches: 3. CDR1 and CDR2 (germline): SGHRS, YFSETQ. The CDR3 runs to 14 residues. The CDR3 DNA follows: TGCGCCAGCAGCTTGGGGACAGGGCACGAGACCCAGTACTTC. Protein sequence: CASSLGTGHETQYF.

This clone was counted only a few times. This specimen includes other DNA sequences encoding the same CDR3. This chain uses TRBV6-5 with TRBJ1-1; D remains ambiguous. The CDR3 length is 14 residues. Germline V gives CDR1 MNHEY, CDR2 SVGAGI. V lost 0 bases and J lost 3, with 8 bases in between. CDR3 bases: TGTGCCAGCAGTTACTCGAGCGGCGACACTGAAGCTTTCTTT. It yields the protein CASSYSSGDTEAFF.

The chain employs TRBV3-1 (or the pseudogene TRBV3-2) and TRBJ1-4; TRBD1 is a possible D gene (6 bases). The CDR3 loop spans 15 amino acids. Germline CDR1 and CDR2: LGHDT and YNNKEL (reference sequence). V was cut by 4 bases and J by 4 bases, with 13 bases left in between. The CDR3 sequence: CASSRRTASNEKLFF. The CDR3 coding sequence is TGTGCCAGCAGCCGCCGGACAGCCAGTAATGAAAAACTGTTTTTT.

The chain carries TRBV2 and TRBJ1-6, with a possible D match to TRBD1 (6 bases). CDR3 size: 16 residues. Looked up from germline, CDR1 is SNHLY and CDR2 is FYNNEI. The V and J ends lost 3 bases and 5 bases respectively, with 14 bases between them. The DNA of the CDR3 is TGTGCCAGCAGTGATCCTTGGACAGCTGATAATTCACCCCTCCACTTT. This sequence encodes CASSDPWTADNSPLHF.

The rearrangement joins TRBV19 to TRBJ1-2; D remains ambiguous. Germline V CDR1 and CDR2: LNHDA, SQIVND (reference sequence). Trimming removed 5 bases from V and 7 bases from J, with 23 bases in between. The CDR3 is made up of 16 amino acids. CDR3 in amino acids: CASSPPILRGGGGYTF. CDR3 DNA: TGTGCCAGTAGTCCCCCAATTCTTCGGGGAGGAGGTGGCTACACCTTC. Variable domain in full (rest from reference TRBV19 and TRBJ1-2): DGGITQSPKYLFRKEGQNVTLSCEQNLNHDAMYWYRQDPGQGLRLIYYSQIVNDFQKGDIAEGYSVSREKKESFPLTVTSAQKNPTAFYLCASSPPILRGGGGYTFGSGTRLTVV.

This clone was picked up one time. The V call is TRBV6-5, the J call TRBJ2-5, with D perhaps TRBD2 (6 bases). Per germline, CDR1 MNHEY and CDR2 SVGAGI. The CDR3 spans 15 residues. V gave up 0 bases and J gave up 4 bases, with 12 bases separating them. In DNA, the CDR3 is TGTGCCAGCAGTTACTCAAAAATGGGGGGAGAGACCCAGTACTTC. This codes for CASSYSKMGGETQYF.

V and J are TRBV14 and TRBJ2-3, with a possible D match to TRBD1 (6 bases). V was trimmed by 3 bases and J by 6 bases, leaving 13 bases between them. Germline CDR1 reads SGHDN; CDR2 reads FVKESK. This CDR3 has 14 amino acids. The DNA of the CDR3 is TGTGCCAGCAGCCATCTACCAGGGGCCGATACGCAGTATTTT. Translated: CASSHLPGADTQYF.

This clone was seen a single time. The chain recombines TRBV12-3 or TRBV12-4 with TRBJ1-1, with D unresolved. V lost 6 bases to trimming and J lost 1 base, with 9 bases between them. The CDR3 covers 13 residues. The CDR3 sequence: CASSPLSNTEAFF. The CDR3 DNA reads as TGTGCCAGCAGCCCCCTATCGAACACTGAAGCTTTCTTT.

The V and J genes are TRBV19 and TRBJ2-1; D is possibly TRBD2 (6 bases). The V and J ends lost 5 bases and 6 bases respectively, with 17 bases between them. Per germline, CDR1 LNHDA and CDR2 SQIVND (reference sequence). The CDR3 loop spans 15 amino acids. The CDR3 sequence is CASSVPGTFVNEQFF. DNA for the CDR3: TGTGCCAGTAGTGTTCCCGGGACTTTTGTCAATGAGCAGTTCTTC.

This clone came up a few times. DNA for the CDR3: TGTGCCAGTAGTGGACCGGGGTCAGGAGCCAAAAACATTCAGTACTTC. This codes for CASSGPGSGAKNIQYF. V and J are TRBV19 and TRBJ2-4, with a weak D call TRBD2 (5 bases). The CDR3 is made up of 16 amino acids. Germline V gene sequence: CDR1 LNHDA, CDR2 SQIVND (reference sequence). With 5 bases removed from V and 0 bases from J, the gap between germline ends came to 14 bases.